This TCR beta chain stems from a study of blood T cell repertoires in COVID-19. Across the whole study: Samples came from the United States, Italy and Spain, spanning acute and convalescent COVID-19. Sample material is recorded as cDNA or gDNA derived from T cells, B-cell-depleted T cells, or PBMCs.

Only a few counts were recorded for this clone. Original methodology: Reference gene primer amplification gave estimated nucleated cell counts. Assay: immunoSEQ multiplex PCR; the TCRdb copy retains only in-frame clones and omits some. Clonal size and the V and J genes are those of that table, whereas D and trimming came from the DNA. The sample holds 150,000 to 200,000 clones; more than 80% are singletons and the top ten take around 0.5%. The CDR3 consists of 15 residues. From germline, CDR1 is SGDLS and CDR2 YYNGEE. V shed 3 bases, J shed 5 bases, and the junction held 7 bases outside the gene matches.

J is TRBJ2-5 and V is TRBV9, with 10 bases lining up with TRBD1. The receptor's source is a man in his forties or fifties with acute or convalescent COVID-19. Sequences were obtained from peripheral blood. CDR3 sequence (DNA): TGTGCCAGCAGCGCCGGGACAGGGGTCGTGGAGACCCAGTACTTC. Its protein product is CASSAGTGVVETQYF.